A selection of T cell receptor beta chains follows, all from one sample in a study of somatic mutations in cytotoxic T cells in rheumatoid arthritis. Only in-frame clones appear in the TCRdb table, and some are missing; sequencing was by immunoSEQ multiplex PCR. The repertoire has about 20,000 clones, over 80% of them found once; the top ten carry 14%. Sample: CD8+ T cells sorted from blood. These receptor sequences come from an adult with rheumatoid arthritis. Both conserved end residues are part of each CDR3. Fields, in order: CDR3 DNA, CDR3 protein, clone size, V gene, D gene, J gene. A D gene is named only where the DNA matches it firmly. Clone size is not always given. Where it is, it says once, few, many or a class for expanded clones.

cdr3_nt: TGTGCCAGTAGTTTGACATTAACCTACGAGCAGTACTTC
cdr3_aa: CASSLTLTYEQYF
clone_size: -
v_call: TRBV19
d_call: -
j_call: TRBJ2-7

cdr3_nt: TGTGCCAGCAGTCCAGGGACAGTTATCGATGGCTACACCTTC
cdr3_aa: CASSPGTVIDGYTF
clone_size: -
v_call: TRBV27
d_call: TRBD1
j_call: TRBJ1-2

cdr3_nt: TGCGCCAGCAGCCAAGATATACAGGGGTTAAAGTATTTT
cdr3_aa: CASSQDIQGLKYF
clone_size: -
v_call: TRBV4-3
d_call: TRBD1
j_call: TRBJ2-3

cdr3_nt: TGTGCCAGCAGCTTGGGGTGGGGGGGCTACGAGCAGTACTTC
cdr3_aa: CASSLGWGGYEQYF
clone_size: -
v_call: TRBV7-2
d_call: TRBD2
j_call: TRBJ2-7

cdr3_nt: TGTGCCAGCTCACCATCTAGCGGGGGGGCCACGGGAGAGACCCAGTACTTC
cdr3_aa: CASSPSSGGATGETQYF
clone_size: few
v_call: TRBV18
d_call: TRBD2
j_call: TRBJ2-5

cdr3_nt: TGTGCCAGCAGCTTATGGGAGGGCGACTCCTACGAGCAGTACTTC
cdr3_aa: CASSLWEGDSYEQYF
clone_size: -
v_call: TRBV7-3
d_call: TRBD2
j_call: TRBJ2-7

cdr3_nt: TGTGCCACCAGCAGAGATTTGCGGGACAGGGAGATCGGGGAGCTGTTTTTT
cdr3_aa: CATSRDLRDREIGELFF
clone_size: -
v_call: TRBV15
d_call: TRBD1
j_call: TRBJ2-2

cdr3_nt: TGTGCCAGCAGTGAATCTGTAGCGGGCCCCACCTACGAGCAGTACTTC
cdr3_aa: CASSESVAGPTYEQYF
clone_size: -
v_call: TRBV6-1
d_call: TRBD2
j_call: TRBJ2-7

cdr3_nt: TGTGCCAGCAGCTTATATGGGTACACTGAAGCTTTCTTT
cdr3_aa: CASSLYGYTEAFF
clone_size: -
v_call: TRBV7-9
d_call: -
j_call: TRBJ1-1

cdr3_nt: TGTGCCAGCAGCTTGGGGGGCCTGGATGAAAAACTGTTTTTT
cdr3_aa: CASSLGGLDEKLFF
clone_size: -
v_call: TRBV5-5
d_call: -
j_call: TRBJ1-4

cdr3_nt: TGTGCCACTCGGGACAACCAAGAGACCCAGTACTTC
cdr3_aa: CATRDNQETQYF
clone_size: -
v_call: TRBV15
d_call: -
j_call: TRBJ2-5

cdr3_nt: TGTGCCAGCAAATCCGCCGCTGGACCCCTCCACTTT
cdr3_aa: CASKSAAGPLHF
clone_size: -
v_call: TRBV9
d_call: -
j_call: TRBJ1-6

cdr3_nt: TGTGCCAGCAGCCCGGGGACTAGCGGGATTAGCTCCTACAATGAGCAGTTCTTC
cdr3_aa: CASSPGTSGISSYNEQFF
clone_size: -
v_call: TRBV7-2
d_call: TRBD2
j_call: TRBJ2-1

cdr3_nt: TGTGCCAGCAGTGCCAGGGGGAATGAAAAACTGTTTTTT
cdr3_aa: CASSARGNEKLFF
clone_size: -
v_call: TRBV25-1
d_call: TRBD1
j_call: TRBJ1-4

cdr3_nt: TGTGCCAGCAGCGTAGGCCTGACTAGCGGGGGTGAGACCCAGTACTTC
cdr3_aa: CASSVGLTSGGETQYF
clone_size: few
v_call: TRBV9
d_call: TRBD2
j_call: TRBJ2-5

cdr3_nt: TGTGCCAGCACCATAGACCCCCGGGGAAAACTGTTTTTT
cdr3_aa: CASTIDPRGKLFF
clone_size: few
v_call: TRBV7-9
d_call: -
j_call: TRBJ1-4

cdr3_nt: TGTGCCAGCAGGGAACTTAATGAAAAACTGTTTTTT
cdr3_aa: CASRELNEKLFF
clone_size: -
v_call: TRBV13
d_call: -
j_call: TRBJ1-4

cdr3_nt: TGTGCCAGCAGCGTAGGGACAGGGAGAGATTATGGCTACACCTTC
cdr3_aa: CASSVGTGRDYGYTF
clone_size: -
v_call: TRBV9
d_call: TRBD1
j_call: TRBJ1-2

cdr3_nt: TGTGCCAGCAGTTTCGGGACCTTCGGCTACACCTTC
cdr3_aa: CASSFGTFGYTF
clone_size: -
v_call: TRBV28
d_call: -
j_call: TRBJ1-2

cdr3_nt: TGCGCCAGCAGCCCTTATTGGGGCACTGAAGCTTTCTTT
cdr3_aa: CASSPYWGTEAFF
clone_size: -
v_call: TRBV4-1
d_call: -
j_call: TRBJ1-1

cdr3_nt: TGTGCCAGCAGCCCTAGTGGCATCGTCTACACCTTC
cdr3_aa: CASSPSGIVYTF
clone_size: -
v_call: TRBV7-9
d_call: -
j_call: TRBJ1-2

cdr3_nt: TGTGCCAGCAATACAGGGGCTCAGCCCCAGCATTTT
cdr3_aa: CASNTGAQPQHF
clone_size: -
v_call: TRBV28
d_call: TRBD1
j_call: TRBJ1-5

cdr3_nt: TGTGCCAGCAGTCCCGGGACAGGGTGGCCCCCAAGGGAGCAGTACTTC
cdr3_aa: CASSPGTGWPPREQYF
clone_size: -
v_call: TRBV27
d_call: TRBD1
j_call: TRBJ2-7

cdr3_nt: TGCAGTGCAGAGGGATTAGTGGGGGGCTACTACTCCTACAATGAGCAGTTCTTC
cdr3_aa: CSAEGLVGGYYSYNEQFF
clone_size: -
v_call: TRBV29-1
d_call: -
j_call: TRBJ2-1

cdr3_nt: TGTGCCACCTCTAAAAATGACGAGGCGAGGGAGACCCAGTACTTC
cdr3_aa: CATSKNDEARETQYF
clone_size: -
v_call: TRBV7-9
d_call: -
j_call: TRBJ2-5

cdr3_nt: TGTGCCAGTAGTACAGGGTGGGGGGCCTTTGCCACTGAAGCTTTCTTT
cdr3_aa: CASSTGWGAFATEAFF
clone_size: -
v_call: TRBV19
d_call: -
j_call: TRBJ1-1